Each of the 21 T cell receptor beta chains below was sequenced from the same sample in a study of identical twins. TCRdb independently ran MiXCR on the 5' RACE reads; one entry per CDR3 protein. The data contain around 250,000 distinct CDR3 sequences, more than 9.5% of them singletons. The same sample was also used in a study of yellow fever vaccine responses in identical twins.

What was sequenced was memory (CD45RO+) T cells sorted from blood. These receptors were taken from a young woman in good health.

The genes are TRBV27 and TRBJ2-3; 12 positions match TRBD2. This CDR3 spans 16 amino acids. Germline assignment: CDR1 MNHEY and CDR2 SMNVEV (reference sequence). V shed 5 bases and J 3 bases; nucleotides not matched to a gene: 6. CDR3 coding DNA: TGTGCCAGCAGTGCCTGGACTAGCGGGGCGACAGATACGCAGTATTTT. Protein product: CASSAWTSGATDTQYF.

This clonotype was observed a handful of times. The V and J genes are TRBV4-1 and TRBJ2-7; TRBD1 aligns across 8 bases. This CDR3 is 14 amino acids long. With V trimmed by 0 bases and J by 6 bases, 4 bases remained unmatched. The germline gives CDR1 MGHRA, CDR2 YSYEKL. CDR3 sequence: CASSQDVTGGEQYF. As DNA, the CDR3 is TGCGCCAGCAGCCAAGACGTAACAGGGGGCGAGCAGTACTTC.

V gene TRBV28 combines with J gene TRBJ2-7; D remains unclear. The CDR3 has 12 residues. The germline V gene encodes CDR1 MDHEN and CDR2 SYDVKM. The V and J ends lost 3 bases and 3 bases respectively, with 6 bases between them. DNA of the CDR3: TGTGCCAGCAGTTTGTGGGGCTACGAGCAGTACTTC. The encoded protein is CASSLWGYEQYF.

This chain links TRBV6-1 with TRBJ2-3; the D is unclear. V was shortened by 7 bases and J by 1 base, with 9 bases between the two germline ends. The CDR3 is 13 residues long. Germline values: CDR1 MNHNS, CDR2 SASEGT. Here the CDR3 reads CASNSRGTDTQYF. CDR3 in DNA: TGTGCCAGCAACTCAAGGGGCACAGATACGCAGTATTTT.

The chain links TRBV29-1 to TRBJ2-5; 13 bases are a match to TRBD2. The CDR3 covers 15 residues. CDR1 SQVTM and CDR2 ANQGSEA come from the germline V gene. V lost 6 bases and J lost 7; bases outside the gene matches: 11. The CDR3 loop is CSVFTSGGARWTQYF. The CDR3 nucleotides are TGCAGCGTGTTCACTAGCGGGGGGGCCCGGTGGACCCAGTACTTC.

The chain links TRBV27 to TRBJ2-7, with 8 bases identical to TRBD1. The J segment lost 6 bases and the V segment lost 4 bases, leaving 14 bases of the junction unmatched. CDR3 length: 16 residues. CDR1 and CDR2 from the germline V gene are MNHEY and SMNVEV (reference sequence). The CDR3 region has the DNA TGTGCCAGCAGTTACCGATCAACAGGGGGGACTGGCGAGCAGTACTTC. Its translation: CASSYRSTGGTGEQYF.

This clonotype was picked up many times. This chain connects TRBV24-1 to TRBJ2-3; 8 nucleotides align to TRBD2. Germline trimming cut 2 bases from V and 4 bases from J; bases unmatched to any gene: 4. The CDR3 totals 15 residues. Germline V gives CDR1 KGHDR, CDR2 SFDVKD. The CDR3 region is CATSDSAGGPDTQYF. The DNA of the CDR3 is TGTGCCACCAGTGATTCGGCGGGAGGCCCAGATACGCAGTATTTT.

In its sample, this clonotype was seen a few times. The chain joins TRBV6-5 to TRBJ2-3; perhaps D is TRBD1 or TRBD2 (6 bases each). The CDR3 has 15 residues. CDR1 and CDR2 from the germline V gene are MNHEY and SVGAGI. Trimming cost V 2 bases and J 11 bases, with 20 bases left between them. As DNA, the CDR3 is TGTGCCAGCAGTTACGATGGGGTAGGGGGGAGTGAGCAGTATTTT. Its translation is CASSYDGVGGSEQYF.

There are a few counts of this clonotype. The V call is TRBV29-1, the J call TRBJ1-2; D is perhaps TRBD1 (5 bases). Deletions cut 6 bases from V and 7 bases from J, with 18 bases between. Germline V CDR1 and CDR2: SQVTM, ANQGSEA. This CDR3 is 13 amino acids long. CDR3 DNA sequence: TGCAGCGTAGAGGGTCCAGGGTACGGTGGCTACACCTTC. Its translation: CSVEGPGYGGYTF.

In its sample, this clonotype was seen many times. The V gene is TRBV5-1, the J gene TRBJ2-7, with 7 bases fitting TRBD1. The junction had 10 bases not matched to a gene; V was cut back by 7 bases and J by 3 bases. This CDR3 comprises 14 residues. CDR1 and CDR2 (germline): SGHRS, YFSETQ. For the CDR3, the DNA is TGCGCCAGCCAGACGATGACAGGGAACTACGAGCAGTACTTC. Translating gives CASQTMTGNYEQYF.

The chain recombines TRBV7-9 with TRBJ1-2; D not resolved. V dropped 5 bases and J dropped 3 bases, with 10 bases sitting between them. The germline gives CDR1 SEHNR, CDR2 FQNEAQ (reference sequence). CDR3 length: 13 amino acids. CDR3 nucleotides: TGTGCCAGCAGCATGACCTGGGACTATGGCTACACCTTC. Its protein is CASSMTWDYGYTF.

This clonotype was detected only a few times. The CDR3 nucleotides are TGTGCCAGCAGTTATCGGTCAGAGAACACTGAAGCTTTCTTT. This codes for CASSYRSENTEAFF. The V call is TRBV6-5, the J call TRBJ1-1; no reliable D call. This CDR3 is 14 amino acids long. Germline values: CDR1 MNHEY, CDR2 SVGAGI. Trimming cost V 3 bases and J 1 base, with 9 bases left between them.

The chain combines TRBV6-5 with TRBJ2-2, with TRBD1 matching over 8 bases. V lost 0 bases and J lost 6; bases outside the gene matches: 3. The germline V gene encodes CDR1 MNHEY and CDR2 SVGAGI. The CDR3 is made up of 15 amino acids. CDR3: CASSYSQGAAGELFF. As DNA, the CDR3 is TGTGCCAGCAGTTACTCGCAGGGGGCTGCCGGGGAGCTGTTTTTT.

This clonotype was seen only a few times. CDR3 in amino acids: CASSFPPGRDPYEQYF. CDR3 sequence (DNA): TGTGCCAGCAGCTTCCCCCCGGGCAGGGATCCCTACGAGCAGTACTTC. This sequence joins TRBV7-6 and TRBJ2-7; D is perhaps TRBD1 (5 bases). Between the trimmed V and J ends, which lost 3 bases and 2 bases, there was a span of 17 bases. The CDR3 contains 16 residues. Germline V gene sequence: CDR1 SGHVS, CDR2 FNYEAQ.

This clonotype was seen a few times. The CDR3 reads CASSPSRLGASETQYF. In DNA form, the CDR3 reads TGTGCCAGCAGCCCTTCGAGGCTGGGGGCTTCAGAGACCCAGTACTTC. The chain joins TRBV6-1 to TRBJ2-5, with D perhaps TRBD1 (6 bases). V gave up 6 bases and J gave up 4 bases, with 21 bases separating them. Germline CDR1 is MNHNS and CDR2 is SASEGT. The CDR3 consists of 16 residues.

The genes are TRBV12-3 or TRBV12-4 and TRBJ2-3; 10 nucleotides agree with TRBD1. V lost 5 bases to trimming and J lost 6 bases; unmatched junction nucleotides: 2. CDR3 length equals 13 residues. The CDR3 region has the DNA TGTGCCAGCAGTCCGGACAGGGGGGATACGCAGTATTTT. This gives the protein CASSPDRGDTQYF.

The chain has TRBV30 and TRBJ1-1; D is unclear. The germline CDR1 and CDR2 sequences are GTSNPN and SVGIG (reference sequence). V lost 3 bases and J lost 2, with 4 bases in between. This CDR3 is 11 amino acids long. Here the CDR3 reads CAWRRNTEAFF. Here the CDR3 DNA reads TGTGCCTGGAGGCGTAACACTGAAGCTTTCTTT.

The chain combines TRBV7-2 with TRBJ2-3; D not resolved. V was trimmed by 5 bases and J by 6 bases, leaving 15 bases between them. The CDR3 consists of 14 residues. Looked up from germline, CDR1 is SGHTA and CDR2 is FQGNSA. CDR3 in DNA: TGTGCCAGCAGCCCAGAGATGGCGTCCGATACGCAGTATTTT. It specifies CASSPEMASDTQYF.

The chain joins TRBV5-1 to TRBJ2-7; tentative D call: TRBD1 (6 bases). Germline CDR1 and CDR2: SGHRS and YFSETQ. Trimming took 6 bases from V and 7 from J, leaving 23 bases between them. The CDR3 is made up of 15 amino acids. CDR3 nucleotide sequence: TGCGCCAGCAAGTTCATCAGTGGACAGTTAGGGGAGCAGTACTTC. Protein product: CASKFISGQLGEQYF. Full variable domain (remainder filled in from reference TRBV5-1 and TRBJ2-7): KAGVTQTPRYLIKTRGQQVTLSCSPISGHRSVSWYQQTPGQGLQFLFEYFSETQRNKGNFPGRFSGRQFSNSRSEMNVSTLELGDSALYLCASKFISGQLGEQYFGPGTRLTVT.

This clonotype was found a few times. The gene calls are TRBV6-1 and TRBJ2-5, with D unclear. Per the germline V gene, CDR1 is MNHNS and CDR2 is SASEGT. CDR3 length: 13 residues. Trimming took off 6 bases at V and 5 bases at J, with 13 bases between the two ends. This chain's CDR3 is CASSPTLRETQYF. CDR3 bases: TGTGCCAGCAGCCCCACCCTGAGGGAGACCCAGTACTTC.

This clonotype was seen at least ten times. The chain is built from TRBV12-3 or TRBV12-4 and TRBJ2-7; 8 nucleotides line up with TRBD1. The junction had 5 bases not matched to a gene; V was cut back by 6 bases and J by 4 bases. The CDR3 covers 13 residues. The CDR3 nucleotides read TGTGCCAGCAGGAGGACAGGGATGTACGAGCAGTACTTC. Translated, it gives CASRRTGMYEQYF.